This T cell receptor (beta chain) came from a study of blood T cell repertoires in COVID-19. Across the study: Samples representing acute and convalescent COVID-19 were sourced from the United States, Italy and Spain.

As processed by the authors: Reference gene primer amplification yielded estimated nucleated cell counts. Clones were sequenced by immunoSEQ multiplex PCR, and TCRdb holds only the in-frame ones, with some missing. V and J calls and clone size are as listed in that table; D and trimming were resolved from the DNA. Of about 140,000 clones listed, about 84% are singletons. With 5 bases removed from V and 7 bases from J, the gap between germline ends came to 8 bases. The CDR3 length is 11 residues. Germline loops: CDR1 LGHNT, CDR2 FRNRAP. Sequencing was done on a sample of peripheral blood. The rearrangement links TRBV12-5 to TRBJ1-2; D possibly corresponds to TRBD1 (5 bases). The clonotype comes from a human donor in a cohort sampled during active COVID-19. The CDR3 nucleotides are TGTGCTAGTGGTACAGGTGGTGGCTACACCTTC. Amino acids: CASGTGGGYTF. Supplemented by reference TRBV12-5 and TRBJ1-2, the full variable domain reads DARVTQTPRHKVTEMGQEVTMRCQPILGHNTVFWYRQTMMQGLELLAYFRNRAPLDDSGMPKDRFSAEMPDATLATLKIQPSEPRDSAVYFCASGTGGGYTFGSGTRLTVV.